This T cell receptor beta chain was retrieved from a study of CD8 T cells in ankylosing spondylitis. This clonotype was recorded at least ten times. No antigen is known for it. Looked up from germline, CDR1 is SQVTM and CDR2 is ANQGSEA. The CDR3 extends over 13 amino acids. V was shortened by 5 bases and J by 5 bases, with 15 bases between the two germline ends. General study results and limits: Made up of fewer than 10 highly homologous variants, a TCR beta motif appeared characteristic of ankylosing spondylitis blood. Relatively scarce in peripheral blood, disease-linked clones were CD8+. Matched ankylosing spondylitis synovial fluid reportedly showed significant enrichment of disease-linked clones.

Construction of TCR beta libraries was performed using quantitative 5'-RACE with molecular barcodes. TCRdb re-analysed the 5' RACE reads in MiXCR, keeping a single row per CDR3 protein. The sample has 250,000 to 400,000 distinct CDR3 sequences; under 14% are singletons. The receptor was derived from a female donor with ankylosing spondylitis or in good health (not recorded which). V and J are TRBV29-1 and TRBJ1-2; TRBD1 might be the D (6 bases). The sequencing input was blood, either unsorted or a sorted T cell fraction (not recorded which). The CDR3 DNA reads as TGCAGCGTTAAACAGGGTCGTTTTTATGGCTACACCTTC. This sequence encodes CSVKQGRFYGYTF.